What follows is one T cell receptor (beta chain) and its context. Its antigen is not identified. This sample is part of a study of CD8+CD57+ T cells in acquired aplastic anemia. Turning to the study itself: CD4+ and CD8+ cells, once sorted, gave DNA averaging about 3 ug. Healthy donor CD4+ cell samples had a mean of about 10 million reads.

The CDR3 has 18 amino acids. V lost 1 base and J lost 3; bases outside the gene matches: 9. The V gene's germline CDR1 is DFQATT and CDR2 SNEGSKA (reference sequence). Investigators profiled TCR beta VDJ and CDR3 from genomic DNA template. TCRdb recomputed calls from the reads with MiXCR, one row per CDR3 protein. The data contain roughly 50,000 distinct CDR3 sequences, around 72% of them singletons. Whole-study findings and limits: Researchers reported that CD8+ Simpson's diversity was not significantly different in patients versus controls. It was found that twenty-nine CD8+ CDR3 sequences were shared between patients and controls.

What was sequenced was sorted CD4+, CD8+, or CD8+CD57+ T cells (not recorded which) from PBMCs. The source is a human donor in good health, serving as a control. The chain carries TRBV20-1 and TRBJ2-3; the match to TRBD2 covers 14 bases. CDR3 nucleotides: TGCAGTGCTAGAGCGGGGACTAGCGGGGGCTGGCGAACAGATACGCAGTATTTT. Translated, it gives CSARAGTSGGWRTDTQYF.